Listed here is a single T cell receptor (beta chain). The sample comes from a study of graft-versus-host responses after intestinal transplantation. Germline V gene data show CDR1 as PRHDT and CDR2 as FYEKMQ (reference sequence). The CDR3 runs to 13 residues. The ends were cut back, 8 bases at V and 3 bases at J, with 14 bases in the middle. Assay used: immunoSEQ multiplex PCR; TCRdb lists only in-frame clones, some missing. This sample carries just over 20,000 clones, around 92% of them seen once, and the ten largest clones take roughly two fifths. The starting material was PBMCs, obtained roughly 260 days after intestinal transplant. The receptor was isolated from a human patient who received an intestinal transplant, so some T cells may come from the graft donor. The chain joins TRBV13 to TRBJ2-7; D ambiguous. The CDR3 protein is CASEADGIYEQYF. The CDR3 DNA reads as TGTGCCAGCGAAGCCGACGGAATCTACGAGCAGTACTTC.